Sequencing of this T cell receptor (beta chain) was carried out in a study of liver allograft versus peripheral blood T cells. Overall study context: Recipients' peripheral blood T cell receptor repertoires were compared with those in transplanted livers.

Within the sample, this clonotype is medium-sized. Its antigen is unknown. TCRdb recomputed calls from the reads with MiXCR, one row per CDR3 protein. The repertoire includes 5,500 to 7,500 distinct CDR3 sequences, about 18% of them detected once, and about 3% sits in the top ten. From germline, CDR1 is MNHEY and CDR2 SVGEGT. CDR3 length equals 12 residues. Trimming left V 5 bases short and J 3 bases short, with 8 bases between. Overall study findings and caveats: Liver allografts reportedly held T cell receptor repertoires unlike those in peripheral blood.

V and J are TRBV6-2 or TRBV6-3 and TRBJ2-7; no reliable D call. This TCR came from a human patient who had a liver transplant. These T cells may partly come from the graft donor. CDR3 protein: CASSKDGYEQYF. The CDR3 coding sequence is TGTGCCAGCAGTAAGGACGGCTACGAGCAGTACTTC.